This TCR beta chain was sequenced during a study of blood T cells in healthy people across ages. Overall study results and limits: Both naive CD4+ cell counts and diversity were greater in long-lived donors than in aged donors. Measured against age, TCR beta diversity per million T cells decreased in a roughly linear manner.

It was with a sample-barcoded 5' primer and a J-beta primer mix that a second PCR of about 6 to 12 cycles was run. TCRdb processed the 5' RACE reads anew with MiXCR; each CDR3 protein has one entry. The data contain 700,000 or so distinct CDR3 sequences, around 43% of them singletons. This CDR3 is 18 amino acids long. The germline V gene encodes CDR1 KGHDR and CDR2 SFDVKD. V dropped 0 bases and J dropped 4 bases, with 20 bases sitting between them. As to this clonotype: Its antigen is unknown.

The rearrangement uses TRBV24-1 and TRBJ2-5, with D unresolved. The sequence derives from a man older than 75 in good health. Material for sequencing was blood. The CDR3 DNA is TGTGCCACCAGTGATTTGCGGCCGACACCCGTGTTAATAGAGACCCAGTACTTC. Protein sequence: CATSDLRPTPVLIETQYF.